This TCR beta chain was identified during a study of post-analysis software for immune sequencing data. Study as a whole: As for disease course, relapsing-remitting, secondary progressive and progressive-relapsing multiple sclerosis were all included.

cDNA libraries of TCR beta carried unique molecular identifiers. Input populations of about 0.95 to 10 million T cells gave rise to hundreds of thousands of cDNA molecules. TCRdb independently ran MiXCR on the PCR reads; one entry per CDR3 protein. The sample records over 150,000 distinct CDR3 sequences, approximately 30% being singletons. This clonotype was observed a handful of times. Its matching antigen is unknown. Study findings and constraints: Under F measure analysis, samples from one preparation batch co-clustered strongly. Controls' normalized Chao1 diversity significantly exceeded that of multiple sclerosis patients. The five TRBV segments detected at higher frequency in patients than in controls included TRBV5-6, TRBV5-1 and TRBV20-1.

V gave up 0 bases and J gave up 7 bases; unmatched junction bases: 10. Germline V CDR1 and CDR2: SQVTM, ANQGSEA. The CDR3 length is 16 residues. The sample was blood. This sequence joins TRBV29-1 and TRBJ2-2; 8 bases match TRBD1. This clonotype was obtained from a girl aged 5-17 years with multiple sclerosis. The CDR3 here is CSVEEWTGPLGGELFF. The CDR3 DNA reads TGCAGCGTTGAAGAGTGGACAGGGCCTCTCGGCGGGGAGCTGTTTTTT.